This T cell receptor beta chain was sequenced during a study of T cell responses to AZD1222 COVID-19 vaccine. The table came from immunoSEQ multiplex PCR; TCRdb's copy has only in-frame clones and leaves some out. The repertoire has about 180,000 clones, around 88% of them found once; the top ten carry 11%. V lost 3 bases and J 8 bases, leaving 10 bases between the germline ends. Germline values: CDR1 SNHLY, CDR2 FYNNEI. The CDR3 has 12 residues. Notes on the study in general: Samples come after the peak T cell response, not at day 14. Among vaccine-associated CD4 TCRs, coverage spanned spike, with dominance at 160-218 and 743-854.

In regard to this clone: The antigen is undetermined.

The origin of this receptor is an adult who received the AZD1222 COVID-19 vaccine. Source: peripheral blood, taken 28 days after the second AZD1222 dose. The chain has TRBV2 and TRBJ1-1; D is undetermined. Here the CDR3 reads CASSDVGPEAFF. DNA for the CDR3: TGTGCCAGCAGTGACGTCGGGCCAGAAGCTTTCTTT.